This paragraph covers one T cell receptor (beta chain) sequence. This entry belongs to a study of cytomegalovirus exposure and HLA in healthy donors. The overall study: Most genotyped donors, around four fifths of fewer than 400, had Caucasian-associated genetic ancestry.

The CDR3 sequence is 16 residues long. CDR1 is SGHDT and CDR2 is YYEEEE in the germline V gene. Losses at the gene ends were 2 bases for V and 5 bases for J; bases not matched to a gene: 11. The PCR used 60 Vbeta and 13 Jbeta primers. The protocol was immunoSEQ multiplex PCR, while the TCRdb copy is restricted to in-frame clones and leaves out a portion. Of just over 150,000 clones in the sample, around 74% were seen once. The genes are TRBV5-6 and TRBJ1-1; 8 bases map to TRBD1. Sequencing was done on a sample of PBMCs. This clonotype originated in a female donor in good health and CMV-seronegative. The CDR3 spells CASSFDRGNVGTEAFF. The CDR3 nucleotides read TGTGCCAGCAGCTTCGACAGGGGAAACGTAGGGACTGAAGCTTTCTTT.